This T cell receptor (beta chain) was sequenced during a study of cytomegalovirus exposure and HLA in healthy donors. The study, taken as a whole, reports: Diagnosis of cytomegalovirus status made by the classifier reportedly showed high specificity and sensitivity. TCR beta V- and J-gene trimming was later associated with a missense DCLRE1C variant.

Points on this clone: Antigen unknown.

The CDR3 consists of 14 residues. Germline CDR1 reads SEHNR; CDR2 reads FQNEAQ (reference sequence). Germline trimming cut 5 bases from V and 0 bases from J; bases unmatched to any gene: 3. PCR amplification relied on 60 Vbeta primers (plus 13 Jbeta primers). The repertoire was sequenced with immunoSEQ multiplex PCR; TCRdb's copy has only in-frame clones and lacks some. Of approximately 120,000 clones listed, 70% to 85% are singletons. This TCR derives from a woman aged 40 to 50 in good health and CMV-seropositive. Sequenced material: PBMCs. This chain joins TRBV7-9 and TRBJ1-1, with 7 bases matching TRBD1. The CDR3 DNA is TGTGCCAGCAGCCGTACAGGGGTGAACACTGAAGCTTTCTTT. Translating gives CASSRTGVNTEAFF. Full variable domain (outside the CDR3, taken from reference TRBV7-9 and TRBJ1-1): DTGVSQNPRHKITKRGQNVTFRCDPISEHNRLYWYRQTLGQGPEFLTYFQNEAQLEKSRLLSDRFSAERPKGSFSTLEIQRTEQGDSAMYLCASSRTGVNTEAFFGQGTRLTVV.